The T cell receptor beta chain described here comes from a study of CD8 T cells in Susac syndrome. Study background: Treatment at blood withdrawal was none, corticosteroids, or intravenous immunoglobulin alone in Susac syndrome patients.

For this clonotype: Its antigen is unidentified.

The CDR3 covers 18 residues. Germline lookup yields CDR1 DFQATT and CDR2 SNEGSKA (reference sequence). With 0 bases clipped from V and 5 bases from J, the junction kept 15 bases outside the gene matches. Regarding the study as a whole: TCR sequencing and HLA analysis covered a relatively small number of individuals.

With random hexamers, reverse transcription was performed on about 0.5 to 1 ug of RNA. TCRdb used MiXCR to reprocess the immunoSEQ multiplex PCR reads, holding one entry per CDR3 protein. The data show around 170,000 distinct CDR3 sequences, 90% to 95% seen once. The sample comprised CD4+ T cells from PBMCs. The chain combines TRBV20-1 with TRBJ2-5; 10 nucleotides line up with TRBD2. This TCR came from a human donor with Susac syndrome. Written as DNA, the CDR3 is TGCAGTGCTAGAGATGGGGCTAGCGGGGGACCTGGGATGGAGACCCAGTACTTC. This codes for CSARDGASGGPGMETQYF.